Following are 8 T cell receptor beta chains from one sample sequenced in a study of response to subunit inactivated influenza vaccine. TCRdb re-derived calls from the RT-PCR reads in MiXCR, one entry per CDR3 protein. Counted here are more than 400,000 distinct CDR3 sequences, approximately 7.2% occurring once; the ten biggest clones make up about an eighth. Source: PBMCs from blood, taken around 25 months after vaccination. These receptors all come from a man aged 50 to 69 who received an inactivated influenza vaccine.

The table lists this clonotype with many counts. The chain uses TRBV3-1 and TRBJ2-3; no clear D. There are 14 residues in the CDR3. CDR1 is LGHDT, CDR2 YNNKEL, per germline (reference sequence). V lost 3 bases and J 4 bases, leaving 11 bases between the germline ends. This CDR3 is CASSHRISADTQYF. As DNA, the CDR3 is TGTGCCAGCAGCCACCGAATCAGCGCAGATACGCAGTATTTT.

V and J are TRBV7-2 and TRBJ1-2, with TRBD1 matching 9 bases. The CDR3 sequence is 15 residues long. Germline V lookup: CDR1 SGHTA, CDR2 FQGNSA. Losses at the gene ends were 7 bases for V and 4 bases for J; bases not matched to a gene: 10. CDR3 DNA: TGTGCCAGCACCCCCCCCGGGACAGGGCTCTATGGCTACACCTTC. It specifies CASTPPGTGLYGYTF.

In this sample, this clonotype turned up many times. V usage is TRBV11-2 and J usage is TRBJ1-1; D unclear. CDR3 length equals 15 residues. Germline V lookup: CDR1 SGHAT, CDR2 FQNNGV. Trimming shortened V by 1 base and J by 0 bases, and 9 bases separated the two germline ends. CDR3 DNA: TGTGCCAGCAGCTTAGGGTCGGGGATGAACACTGAAGCTTTCTTT. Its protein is CASSLGSGMNTEAFF.

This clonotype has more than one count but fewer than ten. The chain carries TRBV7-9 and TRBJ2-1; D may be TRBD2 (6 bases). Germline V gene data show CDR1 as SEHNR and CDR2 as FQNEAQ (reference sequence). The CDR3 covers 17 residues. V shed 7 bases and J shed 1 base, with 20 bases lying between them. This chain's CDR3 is CASIVGPSGLSYNEQFF. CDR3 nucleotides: TGTGCCAGCATCGTGGGTCCGAGCGGGCTTTCCTACAATGAGCAGTTCTTC. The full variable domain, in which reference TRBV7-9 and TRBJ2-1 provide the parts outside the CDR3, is DTGVSQNPRHKITKRGQNVTFRCDPISEHNRLYWYRQTLGQGPEFLTYFQNEAQLEKSRLLSDRFSAERPKGSFSTLEIQRTEQGDSAMYLCASIVGPSGLSYNEQFFGPGTRLTVL.

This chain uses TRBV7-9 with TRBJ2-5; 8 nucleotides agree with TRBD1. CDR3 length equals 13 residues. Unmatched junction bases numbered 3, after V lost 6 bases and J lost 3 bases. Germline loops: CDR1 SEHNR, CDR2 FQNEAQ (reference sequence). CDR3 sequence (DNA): TGTGCCAGCAGGCAGACAGGGGAAGAGACCCAGTACTTC. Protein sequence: CASRQTGEETQYF.

As DNA, the CDR3 is TGTGCCAGTAGTAAAAGCTGGGGGACCTACGAGCAGTACTTC. It specifies CASSKSWGTYEQYF. The J gene is TRBJ2-7, the V gene TRBV19; D may correspond to TRBD1 or TRBD2 (5 bases each). Looked up from germline, CDR1 is LNHDA and CDR2 is SQIVND (reference sequence). Trimming removed 4 bases from V and 2 bases from J, with 12 bases in between. The CDR3 is 14 amino acids.

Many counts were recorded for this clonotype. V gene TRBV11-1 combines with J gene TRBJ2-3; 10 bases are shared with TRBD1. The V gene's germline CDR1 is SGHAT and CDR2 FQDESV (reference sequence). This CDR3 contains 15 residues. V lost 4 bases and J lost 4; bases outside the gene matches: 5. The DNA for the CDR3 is TGTGCCAGCAGCTCGACAGGGGGCTTCGCAGATACGCAGTATTTT. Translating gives CASSSTGGFADTQYF.

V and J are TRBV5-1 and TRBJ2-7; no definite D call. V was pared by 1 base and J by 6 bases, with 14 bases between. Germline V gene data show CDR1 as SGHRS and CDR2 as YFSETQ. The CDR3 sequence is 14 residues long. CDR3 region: CASSLLNRESEQYF. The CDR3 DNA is TGCGCCAGCAGCTTGTTGAACAGAGAGAGCGAGCAGTACTTC.